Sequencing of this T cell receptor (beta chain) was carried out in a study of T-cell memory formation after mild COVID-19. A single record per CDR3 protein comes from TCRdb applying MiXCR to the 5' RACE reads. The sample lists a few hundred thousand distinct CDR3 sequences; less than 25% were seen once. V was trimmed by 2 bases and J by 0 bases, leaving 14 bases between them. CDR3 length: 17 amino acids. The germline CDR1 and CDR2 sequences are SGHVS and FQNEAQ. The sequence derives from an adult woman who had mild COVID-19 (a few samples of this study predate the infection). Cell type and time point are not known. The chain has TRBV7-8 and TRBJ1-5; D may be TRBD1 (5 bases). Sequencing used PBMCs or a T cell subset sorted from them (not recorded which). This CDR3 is CASSLNRGLYSNQPQHF. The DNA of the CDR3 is TGTGCCAGCAGCTTAAACCGGGGACTGTATAGCAATCAGCCCCAGCATTTT.